The 12 T cell receptor beta chains below come from one sample, sequenced in a study of blood T cell repertoires in COVID-19. TCRdb's table, derived via immunoSEQ multiplex PCR, lists solely in-frame clones and lacks some. The data contain hundreds of thousands of clones, roughly 90% of them singletons. The specimen sequenced was peripheral blood. These receptors all stem from a woman between 40 and 50 years old who had recovered from COVID-19.

The chain uses TRBV4-2 and TRBJ2-7; TRBD1 matches 9 bases. CDR3 length: 15 amino acids. Germline V gene lookup returns CDR1 LGHNA and CDR2 YNFKEQ. V gave up 1 base and J gave up 4 bases; unmatched junction bases: 5. As DNA, the CDR3 is TGTGCCAGCAGCCAAGTGGAACAGGGGGCTTACGAGCAGTACTTC. Translating gives CASSQVEQGAYEQYF.

This rearrangement joins TRBV6-5 to TRBJ1-2; D gene uncertain. This CDR3 has 14 residues. V lost 2 bases and J lost 0, with 7 bases in between. Germline assignment: CDR1 MNHEY and CDR2 SVGAGI. The CDR3: CASSYQSSNYGYTF. The CDR3 DNA is TGTGCCAGCAGTTACCAGTCCTCTAACTATGGCTACACCTTC.

The chain joins TRBV19 to TRBJ1-5, with a possible D match to TRBD1 (5 bases). Deletions cut 4 bases from V and 4 bases from J, with 14 bases between. This CDR3 is built from 15 residues. The germline CDR1 and CDR2 sequences are LNHDA and SQIVND (reference sequence). The CDR3 DNA reads TGTGCCAGTAGTAGGGTACAGGATACTAATCAGCCCCAGCATTTT. It codes for CASSRVQDTNQPQHF.

The gene calls are TRBV18 and TRBJ1-2; TRBD1 matches at 8 bases. CDR1 KGHSH and CDR2 LQKENI come from the germline V gene. The CDR3 extends over 13 amino acids. Unmatched junction bases numbered 5, after V lost 6 bases and J lost 5 bases. Here the CDR3 DNA reads TGTGCCAGCTCGGACAGGGAAGGATATGGCTACACCTTC. It yields the protein CASSDREGYGYTF.

This chain uses TRBV11-3 with TRBJ1-6, with 7 nucleotides matching TRBD1. Trimming cost V 3 bases and J 7 bases; bases outside gene matches: 12. The germline V gene encodes CDR1 SGHNT and CDR2 YENEEA. The CDR3 covers 17 residues. As DNA, the CDR3 is TGTGCCAGCAGCTTCCCTAGGAAGGGGGCTTCGAATTCACCCCTCCACTTT. Translation gives CASSFPRKGASNSPLHF.

The chain employs TRBV27 and TRBJ1-6; weak D call: TRBD1 (5 bases). Trimming stripped 3 bases from V and 3 bases from J, with 9 bases between. The V gene's germline CDR1 is MNHEY and CDR2 SMNVEV (reference sequence). The CDR3 runs 15 residues. This CDR3 reads CASSFRGNYNSPLHF. The CDR3 DNA is TGTGCCAGCAGTTTTAGGGGAAACTATAATTCACCCCTCCACTTT.

The gene calls are TRBV28 and TRBJ1-4, with a weak D call TRBD1 (5 bases). The CDR3 length is 14 residues. Per the germline V gene, CDR1 is MDHEN and CDR2 is SYDVKM. Trimming removed 5 bases from V and 8 bases from J, with 15 bases in between. CDR3 residues: CASSRTGVEEKLFF. As DNA, the CDR3 is TGTGCCAGCAGTCGGACGGGGGTTGAGGAAAAACTGTTTTTT.

This sequence joins TRBV4-1 and TRBJ2-5, with D perhaps TRBD2 (7 bases). CDR1 is MGHRA, CDR2 YSYEKL, per germline. This CDR3 has 14 residues. V was trimmed by 4 bases and J by 5 bases, leaving 14 bases between them. The CDR3 protein is CASSRGGGLETQYF. The CDR3 nucleotides read TGCGCCAGCAGCCGGGGGGGCGGTTTGGAGACCCAGTACTTC.

This chain connects TRBV19 to TRBJ2-5, with 7 nucleotides matching TRBD1. This CDR3 has 14 residues. The germline V gene encodes CDR1 LNHDA and CDR2 SQIVND (reference sequence). Losses at the gene ends were 2 bases for V and 5 bases for J; bases not matched to a gene: 5. The CDR3 DNA reads TGTGCCAGTAGTATAACAGGGGCGGAGGAGACCCAGTACTTC. This translates into CASSITGAEETQYF.

The CDR3 nucleotides read TGTGCCTGGAGTTCGGGGAAGACCCAGTACTTC. This translates into CAWSSGKTQYF. This sequence joins TRBV30 and TRBJ2-5; D perhaps matches TRBD2 (5 bases). The ends were cut back, 2 bases at V and 6 bases at J, with 7 bases in the middle. The V gene's germline CDR1 is GTSNPN and CDR2 SVGIG (reference sequence). This CDR3 region has 11 residues.

V gene TRBV27 combines with J gene TRBJ2-1; 11 bases are shared with TRBD2. This CDR3 is built from 13 residues. Trimming at V came to 7 bases and at J to 9 bases, leaving 5 bases not matched to a gene. Germline values: CDR1 MNHEY, CDR2 SMNVEV (reference sequence). The CDR3 DNA follows: TGTGCCAGCATCACTAGCGGGAGTGTTGAGCAGTTCTTC. Its protein product is CASITSGSVEQFF.

CDR3 region: CASSLGESPDTQYF. CDR3 coding DNA: TGTGCCAGCAGCTTGGGAGAGTCCCCAGATACGCAGTATTTT. This chain joins TRBV5-6 and TRBJ2-3; D gene ambiguous. Trimming cost V 0 bases and J 4 bases, with 9 bases left between them. CDR3 length: 14 residues. Germline CDR1 SGHDT, CDR2 YYEEEE.